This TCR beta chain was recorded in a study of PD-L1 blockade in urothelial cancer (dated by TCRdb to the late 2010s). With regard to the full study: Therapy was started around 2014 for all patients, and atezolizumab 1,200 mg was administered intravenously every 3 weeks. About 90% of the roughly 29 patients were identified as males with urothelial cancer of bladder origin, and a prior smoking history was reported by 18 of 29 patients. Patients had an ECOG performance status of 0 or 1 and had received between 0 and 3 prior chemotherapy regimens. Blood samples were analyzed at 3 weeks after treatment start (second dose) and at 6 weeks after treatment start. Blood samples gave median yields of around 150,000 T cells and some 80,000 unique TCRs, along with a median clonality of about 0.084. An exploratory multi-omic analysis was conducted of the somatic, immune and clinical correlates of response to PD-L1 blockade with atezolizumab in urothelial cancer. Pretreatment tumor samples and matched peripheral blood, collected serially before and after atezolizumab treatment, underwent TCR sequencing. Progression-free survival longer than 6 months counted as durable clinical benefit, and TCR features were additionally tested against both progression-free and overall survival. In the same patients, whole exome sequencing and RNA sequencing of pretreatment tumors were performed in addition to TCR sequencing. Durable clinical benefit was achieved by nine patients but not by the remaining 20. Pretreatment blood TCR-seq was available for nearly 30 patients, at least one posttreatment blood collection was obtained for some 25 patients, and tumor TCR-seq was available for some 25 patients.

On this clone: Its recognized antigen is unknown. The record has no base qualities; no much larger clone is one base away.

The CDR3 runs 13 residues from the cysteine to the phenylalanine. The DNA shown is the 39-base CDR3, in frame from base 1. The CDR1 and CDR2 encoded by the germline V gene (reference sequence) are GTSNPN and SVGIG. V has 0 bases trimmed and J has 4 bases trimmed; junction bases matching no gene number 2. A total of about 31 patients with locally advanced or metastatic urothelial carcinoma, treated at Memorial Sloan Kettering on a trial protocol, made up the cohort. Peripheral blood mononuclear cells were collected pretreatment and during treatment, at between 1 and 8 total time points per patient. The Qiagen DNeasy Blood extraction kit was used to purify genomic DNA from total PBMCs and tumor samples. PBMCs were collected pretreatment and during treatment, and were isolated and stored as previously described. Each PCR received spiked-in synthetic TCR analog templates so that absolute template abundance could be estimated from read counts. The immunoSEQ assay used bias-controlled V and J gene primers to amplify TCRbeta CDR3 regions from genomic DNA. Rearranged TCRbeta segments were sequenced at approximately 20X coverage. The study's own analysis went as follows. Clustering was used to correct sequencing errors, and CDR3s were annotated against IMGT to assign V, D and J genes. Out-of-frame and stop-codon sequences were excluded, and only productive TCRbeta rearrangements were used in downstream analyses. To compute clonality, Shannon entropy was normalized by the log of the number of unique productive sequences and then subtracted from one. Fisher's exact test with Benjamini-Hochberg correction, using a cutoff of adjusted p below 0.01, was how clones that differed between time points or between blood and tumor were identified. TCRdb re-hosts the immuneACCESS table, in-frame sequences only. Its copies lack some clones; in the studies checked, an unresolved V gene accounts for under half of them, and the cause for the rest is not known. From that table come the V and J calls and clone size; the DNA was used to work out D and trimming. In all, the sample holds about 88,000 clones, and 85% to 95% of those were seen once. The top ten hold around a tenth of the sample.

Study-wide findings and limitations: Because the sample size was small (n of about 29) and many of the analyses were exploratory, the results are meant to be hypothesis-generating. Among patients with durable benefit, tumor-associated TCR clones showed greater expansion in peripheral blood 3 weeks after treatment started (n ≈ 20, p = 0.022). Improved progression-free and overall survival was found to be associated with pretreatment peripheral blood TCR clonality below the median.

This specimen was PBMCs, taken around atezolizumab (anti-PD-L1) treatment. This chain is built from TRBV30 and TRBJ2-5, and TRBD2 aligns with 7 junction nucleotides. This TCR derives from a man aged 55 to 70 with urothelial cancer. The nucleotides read TGTGCCTGGAGTGTTGGGGGGGGAGAGACCCAGTACTTC. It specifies CAWSVGGGETQYF.